This T cell receptor (beta chain) is from a study of shared clonotypes between healthy human individuals. Study outcomes and limitations: Clonotypes that were shared across a few donors made up approximately 5% of naive CD4 clonotypes.

Here immunoSEQ multiplex PCR was the method, and the copy in TCRdb shows in-frame clones only, minus some. The sample lists 2,500,000 or so clones, around 93% occurring once. Remarks on this clone: Its antigen is undetermined.

Germline trimming cut 6 bases from V and 7 bases from J; bases unmatched to any gene: 14. Germline lookup yields CDR1 KGHSH and CDR2 LQKENI. CDR3 length equals 17 residues. This receptor was obtained from a man aged 18 to 29 in good health. Some clones in this sample may be carry-over from other donors' samples. Sequencing was performed on naive CD4+ T cells from PBMCs. Subset indicated: CD45RA+ positively selected. V gene TRBV18 combines with J gene TRBJ2-5; 13 bases map to TRBD2. The CDR3: CASSEATSGRLLVTQYF. CDR3 DNA sequence: TGTGCCAGCTCCGAGGCGACTAGCGGGAGGTTGTTGGTGACCCAGTACTTC.